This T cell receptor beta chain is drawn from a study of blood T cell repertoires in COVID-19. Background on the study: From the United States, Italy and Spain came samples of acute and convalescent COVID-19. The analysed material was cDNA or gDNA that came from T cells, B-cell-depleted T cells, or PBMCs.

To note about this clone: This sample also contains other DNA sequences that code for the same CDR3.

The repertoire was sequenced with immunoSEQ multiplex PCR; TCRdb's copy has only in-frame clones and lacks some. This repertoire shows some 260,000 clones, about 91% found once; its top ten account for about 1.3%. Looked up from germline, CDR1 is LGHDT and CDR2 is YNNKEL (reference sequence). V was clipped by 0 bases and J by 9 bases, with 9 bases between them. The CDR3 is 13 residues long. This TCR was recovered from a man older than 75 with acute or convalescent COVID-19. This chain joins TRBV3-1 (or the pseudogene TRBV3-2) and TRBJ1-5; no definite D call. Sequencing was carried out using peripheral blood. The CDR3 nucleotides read TGTGCCAGCAGCCAAGAAAGTCGAGGGCCCCAGCATTTT. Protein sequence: CASSQESRGPQHF.